This T cell receptor (beta chain) was captured in a study of post-analysis software for immune sequencing data. General study results and limits: By F measure, samples from a shared preparation batch strongly co-clustered.

Prepared TCR beta cDNA libraries contained unique molecular identifiers. TCRdb reprocessed the PCR reads with MiXCR, giving one entry per CDR3 protein. Altogether about 160,000 distinct CDR3 sequences are present, 30% to 45% being singletons, with the ten largest covering 25% to 30%. This clonotype occurred once. The target antigen is unknown. Germline CDR1 reads MDHEN; CDR2 reads SYDVKM. Trimming cost V 3 bases and J 6 bases, with 9 bases left between them. This CDR3 comprises 13 residues. The sequence was collected from a girl aged 10 to 17 with multiple sclerosis. This chain joins TRBV28 and TRBJ2-4; D is perhaps TRBD1 (5 bases). The source material was blood, sampled after autologous hematopoietic stem cell transplantation. CDR3 protein: CASSFPRVNIQYF. CDR3 nucleotides: TGTGCCAGCAGTTTTCCCAGGGTAAACATTCAGTACTTC.